What follows are 10 T cell receptor beta chains derived from one specimen sequenced in a study of blood T cell repertoires in COVID-19 (dated by TCRdb to the early 2020s). The method was the immunoSEQ multiplex PCR assay. TCRdb's version of the immuneACCESS table is confined to in-frame rearrangements and falls short of the full clone set. An unresolved V gene accounts for under half of the shortfall where checked; the remainder is of unknown origin. This sample is represented by around 160,000 clones; 85% to 90% of them were singletons. The ten largest account for more than 0.75% of the sample. Input material: peripheral blood. All receptors come from a man in his late teens or twenties with acute or convalescent COVID-19.

J is TRBJ2-7 and V is TRBV5-5, with 8 bases lining up with TRBD2. CDR3 size: 15 residues. V lost 1 base and J lost 0; bases outside the gene matches: 3. Germline lookup yields CDR1 SGHKS and CDR2 YYEKEE (reference sequence). CDR3 sequence: CASSLSGGFSYEQYV. CDR3 nucleotides: TGTGCCAGCAGCTTGAGCGGGGGATTCTCCTACGAGCAGTACGTC.

This clone showed up just a few times. The V and J genes are TRBV5-5 and TRBJ2-7; 9 nucleotides match TRBD1. CDR3 length: 16 residues. Germline assignment: CDR1 SGHKS and CDR2 YYEKEE (reference sequence). V gave up 1 base and J gave up 0 bases; unmatched junction bases: 5. The CDR3 DNA follows: TGTGCCAGCAGCTTGCCTGGGACAGGGTCCTCCTACGAGCAGTACGTC. Translated: CASSLPGTGSSYEQYV.

The chain carries TRBV27 and TRBJ2-2; 10 nucleotides agree with TRBD2. CDR3 length: 17 residues. The V gene end was trimmed by 6 bases and the J gene end by 4 bases; junction bases not matched to a gene: 11. Germline CDR1 and CDR2: MNHEY and SMNVEV (reference sequence). The chain's CDR3 is CASSYYTSGVSTGELFF. The CDR3 region has the DNA TGTGCCAGCAGCTACTATACTAGCGGGGTTAGCACCGGGGAGCTGTTTTTT.

This chain uses TRBV7-9 with TRBJ2-5; TRBD2 aligns across 9 bases. The CDR3 has 15 residues. Germline-derived CDR1 and CDR2 are SEHNR and FQNEAQ (reference sequence). V dropped 0 bases and J dropped 5; count of bases not matched to a gene: 4. The CDR3 sequence is CASSLAAAGGETQYF. CDR3 in DNA: TGTGCCAGCAGCTTAGCTGCAGCGGGGGGTGAGACCCAGTACTTC.

V is TRBV9 and J is TRBJ1-2; TRBD1 might be the D (6 bases). The V end lost 7 bases, the J end lost 8 bases, and 15 bases lay between the germline ends. The CDR3 is 12 amino acids. In germline, CDR1 is SGDLS, CDR2 YYNGEE. DNA for the CDR3: TGTGCCAGCGGGGACACCCGGTTGGGCTACACCTTC. The encoded protein is CASGDTRLGYTF.

This clone was picked up one time. This chain links TRBV19 with TRBJ1-5, with D unresolved. The V end lost 1 base, the J end lost 5 bases, and 3 bases lay between the germline ends. CDR3 length: 12 residues. Looked up from germline, CDR1 is LNHDA and CDR2 is SQIVND (reference sequence). The CDR3 DNA reads as TGTGCCAGTAGTATAGGCGATCAGCCCCAGCATTTT. Its translation is CASSIGDQPQHF.

This chain joins TRBV15 and TRBJ2-1; D is possibly TRBD1 (6 bases). The V end was cut by 3 bases, the J end by 6 bases, with 12 bases between. The germline V gene encodes CDR1 LNHNV and CDR2 YYDKDF (reference sequence). CDR3 length: 14 amino acids. CDR3 amino acids: CATSRVTGINEQFF. The CDR3 DNA reads as TGTGCCACCAGCAGGGTTACAGGGATCAATGAGCAGTTCTTC.

The V call is TRBV19, the J call TRBJ1-1; D possibly corresponds to TRBD1 (6 bases). Trimming pared 2 bases from V and 0 bases from J, leaving 13 bases between. The CDR3 has 16 amino acids. Germline V gives CDR1 LNHDA, CDR2 SQIVND (reference sequence). The CDR3 DNA follows: TGTGCCAGTAGTATACAACAGGGATTTATGAACACTGAAGCTTTCTTT. It yields the protein CASSIQQGFMNTEAFF.

The rearrangement joins TRBV9 to TRBJ1-5; a weak D match, TRBD1 (6 bases). Germline V gene lookup returns CDR1 SGDLS and CDR2 YYNGEE. This CDR3 comprises 14 residues. The germline V and J ends were trimmed by 3 bases and 6 bases, with 13 bases remaining between them. The CDR3 region has the DNA TGTGCCAGCAGCGGGCTCGGGGGGGCTCAGCCCCAGCATTTT. Its protein product is CASSGLGGAQPQHF.

This chain joins TRBV28 and TRBJ2-6, with D perhaps TRBD1 (5 bases). CDR1 and CDR2 from the germline V gene are MDHEN and SYDVKM. Trimming took off 2 bases at V and 1 base at J, with 21 bases between the two ends. This CDR3 comprises 20 residues. In DNA, the CDR3 is TGTGCCAGCAGTTTAATTGGCAGGGCCCTTAGCACTTCTGGGGCCAACGTCCTGACTTTC. Its protein product is CASSLIGRALSTSGANVLTF.